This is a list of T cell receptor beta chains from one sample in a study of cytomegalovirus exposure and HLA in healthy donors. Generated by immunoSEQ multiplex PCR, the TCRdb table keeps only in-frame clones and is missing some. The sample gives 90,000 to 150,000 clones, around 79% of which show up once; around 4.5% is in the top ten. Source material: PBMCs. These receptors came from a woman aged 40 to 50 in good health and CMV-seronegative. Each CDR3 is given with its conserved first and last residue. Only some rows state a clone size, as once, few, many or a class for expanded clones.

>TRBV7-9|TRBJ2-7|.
CASSAQGTGVTYEQYF
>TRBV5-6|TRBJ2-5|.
CASSLGLAGAKTQYF
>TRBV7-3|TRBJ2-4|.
CASSLGPAGGIQYF
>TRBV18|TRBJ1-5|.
CASSGQNQPQHF
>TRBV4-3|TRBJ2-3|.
CASSQDREQPTDTQYF
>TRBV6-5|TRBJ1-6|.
CASSTRGQGHSPLHF
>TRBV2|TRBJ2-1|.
CASRRGGSYNEQFF
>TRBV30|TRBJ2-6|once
CAWTAGGGSGANVLTF
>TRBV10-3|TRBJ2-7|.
CAISEPSGKDDEQYF
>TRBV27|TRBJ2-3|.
CASSLGPLGRDTQYF
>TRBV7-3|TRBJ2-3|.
CASSGGLGADTQYF
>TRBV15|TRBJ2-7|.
CATSAGTGVEQYF
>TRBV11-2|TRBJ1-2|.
CASSKVGQGGDGYTF
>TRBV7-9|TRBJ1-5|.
CSSSPTGQDISIVPQHF
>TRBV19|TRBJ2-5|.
CASRAPGETQYF
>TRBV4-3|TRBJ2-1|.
CASSQEWTSGGLNEQFF
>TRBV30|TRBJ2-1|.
CAWIAGGLGEQFF
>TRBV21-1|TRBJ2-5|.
CASSSLDRGRLVETQYF
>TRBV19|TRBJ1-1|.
CASSIGVMNTEAFF
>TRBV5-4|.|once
CASSPIAGGPYEQYF
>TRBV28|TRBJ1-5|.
CASSLTDSPKQPQHF
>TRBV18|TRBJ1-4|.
CASSPRGGLGEKLFF
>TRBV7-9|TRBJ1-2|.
CASSLSGVYSYGYTF